The 24 T cell receptor beta chains below were found in one sample sequenced in a study of PD-1 blockade in classical Hodgkin lymphoma. The time point: cycle 4 day 1 (C4D1), after less than seven weeks of nivolumab. Each patient experienced a relapse that followed autologous stem cell transplantation, and brentuximab vedotin exposure varied. Clones were sequenced by immunoSEQ multiplex PCR, and TCRdb holds only the in-frame ones, with some missing. The table records some 39,000 clones, roughly 78% of them present only once. This material consisted of peripheral blood mononuclear cells (PBMCs), taken before the fourth cycle of nivolumab. These TCRs come from a human donor with classical Hodgkin lymphoma.

This chain joins TRBV19 and TRBJ1-3; D might be TRBD1 (5 bases). The CDR3 is 14 residues long. The V gene's germline CDR1 is LNHDA and CDR2 SQIVND (reference sequence). V was cut by 4 bases and J by 0 bases, with 7 bases left in between. CDR3 coding DNA: TGTGCCAGTAGTAGAACAGGCTCTGGAAACACCATATATTTT. This encodes CASSRTGSGNTIYF.

This chain connects TRBV11-3 to TRBJ2-5; perhaps TRBD2 as D (7 bases). This CDR3 contains 14 residues. Germline-derived CDR1 and CDR2 are SGHNT and YENEEA. The V end lost 3 bases, the J end lost 5 bases, and 13 bases lay between the germline ends. The DNA of the CDR3 is TGTGCCAGCAGCTTGGAAGGGGGGGAGGAGACCCAGTACTTC. It codes for CASSLEGGEETQYF.

The rearrangement joins TRBV2 to TRBJ1-5, with TRBD1 matching over 9 bases. This CDR3 contains 13 residues. J was trimmed by 4 bases and V by 10 bases; bases with no gene match: 5. Germline CDR1 is SNHLY and CDR2 is FYNNEI. The DNA for the CDR3 is TGTGCCACTTCGGGACAGGGAAATCAGCCCCAGCATTTT. It translates to CATSGQGNQPQHF.

The chain has TRBV7-9 and TRBJ2-5; TRBD2 aligns across 9 bases. Trimming took 5 bases from V and 2 from J; bases not matched to a gene: 6. Germline V gives CDR1 SEHNR, CDR2 FQNEAQ (reference sequence). The CDR3 sequence is 15 residues long. CDR3 bases: TGTGCCAGCAGCCGTGTAGCGGGGGAACAAGAGACCCAGTACTTC. As protein: CASSRVAGEQETQYF.

As for this clone: This specimen includes other DNA sequences encoding the same CDR3. The genes are TRBV2 and TRBJ2-3, with unresolved D. Germline-derived CDR1 and CDR2 are SNHLY and FYNNEI. CDR3 length equals 11 residues. V dropped 5 bases and J dropped 0 bases, with 0 bases sitting between them. CDR3 residues: CASSSTDTQYF. In DNA form, the CDR3 reads TGTGCCAGCAGTAGCACAGATACGCAGTATTTT.

The chain uses TRBV4-3 and TRBJ1-1, with unresolved D. Trimming left V 0 bases short and J 0 bases short, with 11 bases between. Germline assignment: CDR1 LGHNA and CDR2 YSLEER. This CDR3 contains 16 residues. The DNA for the CDR3 is TGCGCCAGCAGCCAAGATCCAGCAGCCATGAACACTGAAGCTTTCTTT. It translates to CASSQDPAAMNTEAFF.

The chain joins TRBV6-1 to TRBJ1-4, with D possibly TRBD1 on 5 matching bases. This CDR3 contains 13 residues. The germline V gene has CDR1 MNHNS and CDR2 SASEGT. The V end was cut by 2 bases, the J end by 5 bases, with 6 bases between. CDR3 region: CASSERGNEKLFF. In DNA, the CDR3 is TGTGCCAGCAGTGAACGGGGGAATGAAAAACTGTTTTTT.

The chain recombines TRBV5-1 with TRBJ2-2; D unresolved. Trimming removed 2 bases from V and 4 bases from J, with 9 bases in between. This CDR3 has 14 residues. Germline lookup yields CDR1 SGHRS and CDR2 YFSETQ. DNA of the CDR3: TGCGCCAGCAGCTTATCCGGTGGCACCGGGGAGCTGTTTTTT. Residues: CASSLSGGTGELFF.

The chain combines TRBV11-3 with TRBJ1-2; possibly TRBD1 for D (6 bases). The V end was cut by 2 bases, the J end by 3 bases, with 13 bases between. The germline V gene has CDR1 SGHNT and CDR2 YENEEA. The CDR3 extends over 15 amino acids. In nucleotides, the CDR3 is TGTGCCAGCAGCTTAACGAACAGGGACTACTATGGCTACACCTTC. It encodes CASSLTNRDYYGYTF.

The chain employs TRBV6-5 and TRBJ1-2, with 8 bases fitting TRBD1. Germline assignment: CDR1 MNHEY and CDR2 SVGAGI. The V gene end was trimmed by 5 bases and the J gene end by 3 bases; junction bases not matched to a gene: 5. CDR3 length equals 14 residues. The CDR3 loop reads CASSGGQADYGYTF. CDR3 in DNA: TGTGCCAGCAGTGGGGGACAGGCGGACTATGGCTACACCTTC.

This clone was recorded a few times. This sequence joins TRBV2 and TRBJ1-1; D ambiguous. Germline loops: CDR1 SNHLY, CDR2 FYNNEI. This CDR3 has 13 amino acids. V was trimmed by 5 bases and J by 0 bases, leaving 7 bases between them. CDR3 region: CASSRDMNTEAFF. As DNA, the CDR3 is TGTGCCAGCAGTCGAGATATGAACACTGAAGCTTTCTTT.

The J gene is TRBJ1-1, the V gene TRBV18; D remains ambiguous. Per the germline V gene, CDR1 is KGHSH and CDR2 is LQKENI. V was cut by 0 bases and J by 5 bases, with 7 bases left in between. This CDR3 is built from 13 residues. The CDR3 nucleotides read TGTGCCAGCTCACCACCGTCCATAACTGAAGCTTTCTTT. This sequence encodes CASSPPSITEAFF.

The gene calls are TRBV7-9 and TRBJ2-3; no definite D call. CDR3 length equals 11 residues. Deletions cut 4 bases from V and 7 bases from J, with 6 bases between. Germline CDR1 SEHNR, CDR2 FQNEAQ (reference sequence). The CDR3 spells CASSYGYTQYF. CDR3 in DNA: TGTGCCAGCAGCTACGGTTATACGCAGTATTTT.

This chain links TRBV7-2 with TRBJ1-5; D not resolved. Trimming stripped 5 bases from V and 7 bases from J, with 12 bases between. Germline V gene sequence: CDR1 SGHTA, CDR2 FQGNSA. This CDR3 is 13 amino acids long. Here the CDR3 DNA reads TGTGCCAGCAGCCCACAGATTGGCCAGCCCCAGCATTTT. Protein product: CASSPQIGQPQHF.

The genes are TRBV7-2 and TRBJ2-1; possible D gene TRBD2, 8 bases. Trimming took off 7 bases at V and 9 bases at J, with 19 bases between the two ends. The germline gives CDR1 SGHTA, CDR2 FQGNSA. The CDR3 covers 14 residues. The CDR3 nucleotides are TGTGCCAGCACGAGCGGGGGTCACAGGGGTGAGCAGTTCTTC. As protein: CASTSGGHRGEQFF.

The chain links TRBV6-1 to TRBJ2-5, with no clear D. The V gene lost 6 bases and the J gene lost 5 bases, with 4 bases spanning the gap. Germline V gives CDR1 MNHNS, CDR2 SASEGT. CDR3 length: 10 residues. This chain's CDR3 is CASSDETQYF. In nucleotides, the CDR3 is TGTGCCAGCAGCGACGAGACCCAGTACTTC.

This sequence joins TRBV6-1 and TRBJ2-1, with TRBD2 as a possible D gene (5 bases). CDR3 size: 13 residues. V lost 8 bases and J lost 3, with 11 bases in between. In germline, CDR1 is MNHNS, CDR2 SASEGT. The DNA of the CDR3 is TGTGCCAGCTGGACCGGGAACTACAATGAGCAGTTCTTC. Translation: CASWTGNYNEQFF.

V gene TRBV28 combines with J gene TRBJ1-1, with 8 bases that match TRBD1. The trim removed 1 base at V and 10 bases at J, leaving 5 bases unmatched. The CDR3 contains 13 residues. In germline, CDR1 is MDHEN, CDR2 SYDVKM. DNA of the CDR3: TGTGCCAGCAGTTTATTTGGCACAGGGGGAGCTTTCTTT. Its protein product is CASSLFGTGGAFF.

The chain combines TRBV6-6 with TRBJ2-7; 9 bases map to TRBD1. The CDR3 is made up of 15 amino acids. Germline CDR1 is MNHNY and CDR2 is SVGAGI (reference sequence). Unmatched junction bases numbered 4, after V lost 2 bases and J lost 2 bases. In DNA, the CDR3 is TGTGCCAGCAGTTACACCCGACAGGGGGCCTACGAGCAGTACTTC. As protein: CASSYTRQGAYEQYF.

The rearrangement links TRBV19 to TRBJ2-6; D is unclear. The germline CDR1 and CDR2 sequences are LNHDA and SQIVND (reference sequence). V lost 4 bases and J lost 0, with 4 bases in between. This CDR3 contains 14 residues. CDR3 DNA sequence: TGTGCCAGTAGTACCAGCTCTGGGGCCAACGTCCTGACTTTC. Residues: CASSTSSGANVLTF.

The chain recombines TRBV30 with TRBJ1-4; D not resolved. The CDR3 contains 14 residues. Germline assignment: CDR1 GTSNPN and CDR2 SVGIG (reference sequence). Trimming left V 0 bases short and J 5 bases short, with 10 bases between. CDR3: CAWSVGQTNEKLFF. In DNA, the CDR3 is TGTGCCTGGAGTGTAGGTCAGACGAATGAAAAACTGTTTTTT.

This clone was detected once. The genes are TRBV27 and TRBJ1-2, with unresolved D. The CDR3 sequence is 14 residues long. Germline V gene sequence: CDR1 MNHEY, CDR2 SMNVEV (reference sequence). The V gene lost 5 bases and the J gene lost 5 bases, with 15 bases spanning the gap. CDR3 in DNA: TGTGCCAGCAGTCCGTCAGCCGGGTATTATGGCTACACCTTC. Its translation: CASSPSAGYYGYTF.

J is TRBJ1-6 and V is TRBV7-3; the D is unclear. CDR3 length: 14 amino acids. Germline assignment: CDR1 SGHTA and CDR2 FQGTGA. With 5 bases removed from V and 10 bases from J, the gap between germline ends came to 15 bases. CDR3 in amino acids: CASSPTGFRSPLHF. CDR3 DNA: TGTGCCAGCAGCCCGACTGGGTTTAGATCACCCCTCCACTTT.

The V gene is TRBV7-3, the J gene TRBJ2-5; D might be TRBD2 (5 bases). V was pared by 3 bases and J by 5 bases, with 10 bases between. This CDR3 has 13 residues. Germline CDR1 SGHTA, CDR2 FQGTGA. For the CDR3, the DNA is TGTGCCAGCAGCTTCAGTTCGGGGGAGACCCAGTACTTC. This gives the protein CASSFSSGETQYF. The variable domain in full, with the rest retrieved from reference TRBV7-3 and TRBJ2-5, is GAGVSQTPSNKVTEKGKYVELRCDPISGHTALYWYRQSLGQGPEFLIYFQGTGAADDSGLPNDRFFAVRPEGSVSTLKIQRTERGDSAVYLCASSFSSGETQYFGPGTRLLVL.